Presented here are 10 T cell receptor beta chains from one specimen sequenced in a study of CD8 T cells in ankylosing spondylitis. TCRdb itself ran the 5' RACE reads through MiXCR, one entry per CDR3 protein. The table shows about 190,000 distinct CDR3 sequences, with over 10% occurring only once. Input material: blood, either unsorted or a sorted T cell fraction (not recorded which). These receptors came from a female donor with ankylosing spondylitis or in good health (not recorded which).

This clonotype showed up many times. The chain uses TRBV12-3 or TRBV12-4 and TRBJ1-5, with 9 positions matching TRBD1. J lost 5 bases, V lost 5 bases, and 7 bases had no gene match. This CDR3 comprises 15 residues. The CDR3 sequence is CASSPYGDRDQPQHF. CDR3 nucleotide sequence: TGTGCCAGCAGTCCCTACGGGGACAGGGATCAGCCCCAGCATTTT.

This clonotype was observed a handful of times. The chain links TRBV7-3 to TRBJ2-7; 8 nucleotides agree with TRBD1. The CDR3 sequence is 15 residues long. CDR1 is SGHTA, CDR2 FQGTGA, per germline. V lost 5 bases to trimming and J lost 6 bases; unmatched junction nucleotides: 12. The CDR3 reads CASSPNPDRGGEQYF. Written as DNA, the CDR3 is TGTGCCAGCAGCCCAAACCCCGACAGGGGAGGCGAGCAGTACTTC. Supplemented by reference TRBV7-3 and TRBJ2-7, the full variable domain reads GAGVSQTPSNKVTEKGKYVELRCDPISGHTALYWYRQSLGQGPEFLIYFQGTGAADDSGLPNDRFFAVRPEGSVSTLKIQRTERGDSAVYLCASSPNPDRGGEQYFGPGTRLTVT.

This clonotype was seen only a few times. The V and J genes are TRBV3-1 and TRBJ2-4; unclear D gene. CDR1 and CDR2 from the germline V gene are LGHDT and YNNKEL (reference sequence). This CDR3 is 15 amino acids long. V was cut by 2 bases and J by 0 bases, with 8 bases left in between. In nucleotides, the CDR3 is TGTGCCAGCAGCCAACAGAGTATAGCCAAAAACATTCAGTACTTC. Its translation: CASSQQSIAKNIQYF.

This clonotype has ten or more counts. The rearrangement joins TRBV19 to TRBJ2-1; TRBD1 agrees at 9 bases. Germline V lookup: CDR1 LNHDA, CDR2 SQIVND (reference sequence). Trimming took 7 bases from V and 9 from J; bases not matched to a gene: 10. This CDR3 has 14 residues. In nucleotides, the CDR3 is TGTGCCAGTACCCCGGGACAGGGTGTTAGTGAGCAGTTCTTC. Its protein product is CASTPGQGVSEQFF. Complete variable domain (other parts from reference TRBV19 and TRBJ2-1): DGGITQSPKYLFRKEGQNVTLSCEQNLNHDAMYWYRQDPGQGLRLIYYSQIVNDFQKGDIAEGYSVSREKKESFPLTVTSAQKNPTAFYLCASTPGQGVSEQFFGPGTRLTVL.

This clonotype was picked up many times. The CDR3 DNA reads as TGCAGCGCTCAGACTAGCCGGGAGACCCAGTACTTC. Translation gives CSAQTSRETQYF. The rearrangement links TRBV29-1 to TRBJ2-5, with TRBD2 matching over 7 bases. CDR1 is SQVTM and CDR2 is ANQGSEA in the germline V gene. J lost 5 bases, V lost 7 bases, and 7 bases had no gene match. There are 12 residues in the CDR3.

The sample holds many counts of this clonotype. V and J are TRBV6-1 and TRBJ2-3, with 11 nucleotides matching TRBD2. V was pared by 6 bases and J by 6 bases, with 5 bases of the junction left unmatched. Germline V gene data show CDR1 as MNHNS and CDR2 as SASEGT. The CDR3 has 14 amino acids. In DNA, the CDR3 is TGTGCCAGCAGCCCTACTAGCGGGAGTGATACGCAGTATTTT. It codes for CASSPTSGSDTQYF.

Turning to this clonotype: A much larger clone lies a single base off, so this may be a read error. The J gene is TRBJ2-5, the V gene TRBV5-1; 7 bases line up with TRBD2. CDR1 SGHRS and CDR2 YFSETQ come from the germline V gene. The CDR3 is made up of 14 amino acids. This chain's CDR3 is CASSLLGGEETQNF. The DNA of the CDR3 is TGCGCCAGCAGCTTGCTGGGAGGGGAAGAGACCCAGAACTTC.

The chain couples TRBV7-3 to TRBJ1-1; 7 positions agree with TRBD1. CDR1 is SGHTA, CDR2 FQGTGA, per germline. The V gene end was trimmed by 4 bases and the J gene end by 5 bases; junction bases not matched to a gene: 4. The CDR3 length is 13 residues. For the CDR3, the DNA is TGTGCCAGCAGCTCTCAACAGGGGACTGAAGCTTTCTTT. It specifies CASSSQQGTEAFF.

This clonotype was detected ten times or more. J is TRBJ1-1 and V is TRBV4-3; maybe TRBD1 (6 bases). V gave up 6 bases and J gave up 6 bases, with 14 bases separating them. This CDR3 region has 13 residues. The germline V gene encodes CDR1 LGHNA and CDR2 YSLEER. CDR3 nucleotides: TGCGCCAGCAGTGAAGGGGGTTTGGCTGAAGCTTTCTTT. Its protein is CASSEGGLAEAFF.

This clonotype was recorded many times. The V gene is TRBV29-1, the J gene TRBJ2-2; the match to TRBD1 covers 10 bases. The length of the CDR3 is 15 residues. Looked up from germline, CDR1 is SQVTM and CDR2 is ANQGSEA. Trimming removed 4 bases from V and 0 bases from J; junction bases left unmatched: 2. CDR3 in amino acids: CSVGTGGANTGELFF. DNA of the CDR3: TGCAGCGTTGGGACAGGGGGTGCGAACACCGGGGAGCTGTTTTTT.